Shown below are 20 T cell receptor beta chains from a single sample sequenced in a study of T cell repertoires in ileal Crohn's disease (dated by TCRdb to the late 2010s). The library was prepared using the immunoSEQ multiplex PCR assay. TCRdb took over this immuneACCESS table, retaining in-frame rearrangements with V and J assigned. Such tables are incomplete; in checked studies, under half of the missing clones stem from an unresolved V gene, and the remainder is unexplained. This sample gives approximately 6,800 clones in total; less than 75% of them show up just once. About a sixth of the sample is taken by the ten largest. The material sequenced was ileal tissue. Receptors were obtained from an adult with Crohn's disease.

The chain carries TRBV4-1 and TRBJ2-3; 9 nucleotides agree with TRBD2. V lost 4 bases, J lost 1 base, and 9 bases stayed unmatched. CDR1 and CDR2 (germline): MGHRA, YSYEKL. This CDR3 has 17 residues. CDR3 nucleotides: TGCGCCAGCAGCCGCACTACCTTAGCGGGGGGCACAGATACGCAGTATTTT. It is translated as CASSRTTLAGGTDTQYF.

The rearrangement uses TRBV7-6 and TRBJ2-7; 8 positions match TRBD2. This CDR3 has 14 amino acids. Germline loops: CDR1 SGHVS, CDR2 FNYEAQ. J gave up 4 bases and V 5 bases, and 7 bases lay outside the gene matches. The CDR3 coding sequence is TGTGCCAGCAGCCCCACCAGCGGGGGTTACGAGCAGTACTTC. Its protein product is CASSPTSGGYEQYF.

The chain couples TRBV5-1 to TRBJ2-5; D is possibly TRBD1 (6 bases). The CDR3 consists of 13 residues. Trimming pared 6 bases from V and 5 bases from J, leaving 14 bases between. CDR1 and CDR2 from the germline V gene are SGHRS and YFSETQ. CDR3 DNA: TGCGCCAGCAACTCACAGGGCGCGGAGACCCAGTACTTC. Protein product: CASNSQGAETQYF.

The rearrangement links TRBV28 to TRBJ2-7; 8 bases agree with TRBD2. Germline values: CDR1 MDHEN, CDR2 SYDVKM. Trimming at V came to 3 bases and at J to 6 bases, leaving 4 bases not matched to a gene. This CDR3 region has 13 residues. CDR3 sequence: CASSFGGVGEQYF. The CDR3 region has the DNA TGTGCCAGCAGTTTCGGGGGGGTTGGCGAGCAGTACTTC. The entire variable domain, with the rest obtained from reference TRBV28 and TRBJ2-7, is as follows: DVKVTQSSRYLVKRTGEKVFLECVQDMDHENMFWYRQDPGLGLRLIYFSYDVKMKEKGDIPEGYSVSREKKERFSLILESASTNQTSMYLCASSFGGVGEQYFGPGTRLTVT.

The count of this clone is one. The rearrangement joins TRBV7-9 to TRBJ1-6; possibly TRBD1 for D (5 bases). Per the germline V gene, CDR1 is SEHNR and CDR2 is FQNEAQ (reference sequence). This CDR3 has 14 residues. V shed 2 bases and J shed 7 bases, with 9 bases lying between them. CDR3 bases: TGTGCCAGCAGCTTATCGCAGGGAAATTCACCCCTCCACTTT. Translating gives CASSLSQGNSPLHF.

This clone showed up just once. The chain joins TRBV19 to TRBJ2-5, with TRBD1 as a possible D gene (5 bases). Per the germline V gene, CDR1 is LNHDA and CDR2 is SQIVND (reference sequence). CDR3 size: 15 residues. V dropped 2 bases and J dropped 2 bases, with 12 bases sitting between them. This CDR3 reads CASSIPSQGQETQYF. The CDR3 nucleotides read TGTGCCAGTAGTATACCGTCGCAGGGTCAAGAGACCCAGTACTTC.

CDR3 region: CASSTGQGGHQPQHF. The DNA for the CDR3 is TGTGCCAGCAGCACTGGACAGGGGGGACATCAGCCCCAGCATTTT. The genes are TRBV7-2 and TRBJ1-5; 10 bases agree with TRBD1. The CDR3 runs to 15 residues. Per the germline V gene, CDR1 is SGHTA and CDR2 is FQGNSA. V shed 5 bases, J shed 5 bases, and the junction held 6 bases outside the gene matches.

The sample holds a few counts of this clone. This chain links TRBV6-5 with TRBJ1-5, with D unresolved. The CDR3 is 13 residues long. V was clipped by 5 bases and J by 7 bases, with 12 bases between them. Germline-derived CDR1 and CDR2 are MNHEY and SVGAGI. The CDR3, as DNA: TGTGCCAGCAGTGAGGATGACCAACAGCCCCAGCATTTT. Translating gives CASSEDDQQPQHF.

This clone is large (0.1 to 1%). The V call is TRBV28, the J call TRBJ1-2, with D possibly TRBD1 on 5 matching bases. This CDR3 is built from 14 residues. V lost 2 bases and J 13 bases, leaving 20 bases between the germline ends. CDR1 MDHEN and CDR2 SYDVKM come from the germline V gene. The CDR3 sequence: CASSLTGIRSESTF. CDR3 nucleotides: TGTGCCAGCAGTTTAACAGGCATCCGCTCTGAGAGCACCTTC.

The CDR3 here is CSVYTTGFSNTEAFF. The CDR3 DNA reads TGCAGCGTCTATACCACGGGATTTTCGAACACTGAAGCTTTCTTT. J is TRBJ1-1 and V is TRBV29-1; D remains unclear. The CDR3 runs 15 residues. Germline CDR1 is SQVTM and CDR2 is ANQGSEA. V gave up 6 bases and J gave up 1 base, with 18 bases separating them.

There are a few counts of this clone. The CDR3 DNA is TGTGCCAGCAGTTTTCCCCGGCGGTCCGGGGAGCTGTTTTTT. This codes for CASSFPRRSGELFF. The rearrangement joins TRBV27 to TRBJ2-2; D is uncertain. Trimming cost V 3 bases and J 6 bases, with 11 bases left between them. The CDR3 has 14 residues. The germline CDR1 and CDR2 sequences are MNHEY and SMNVEV (reference sequence).

V is TRBV5-1 and J is TRBJ1-3; 9 nucleotides match TRBD1. The CDR3 covers 19 residues. The V segment lost 2 bases and the J segment 1 base; nucleotides outside the gene matches: 13. The germline CDR1 and CDR2 sequences are SGHRS and YFSETQ. The CDR3 DNA follows: TGCGCCAGCAGCTTAACCGGGACAGGGTTTCTTTTTTCTGGAAACACCATATATTTT. It is translated as CASSLTGTGFLFSGNTIYF.

J is TRBJ2-5 and V is TRBV5-6; D is perhaps TRBD1 (6 bases). Trimming shortened V by 4 bases and J by 5 bases, and 18 bases separated the two germline ends. Germline V gene sequence: CDR1 SGHDT, CDR2 YYEEEE. This CDR3 is 15 amino acids long. The CDR3 region is CASSTTWTAGETQYF. The DNA of the CDR3 is TGTGCCAGCAGCACGACGTGGACAGCTGGGGAGACCCAGTACTTC.

The chain employs TRBV4-3 and TRBJ1-5; unclear D gene. Germline V gene lookup returns CDR1 LGHNA and CDR2 YSLEER. This CDR3 spans 15 amino acids. Trimming pared 0 bases from V and 6 bases from J, leaving 12 bases between. The CDR3 reads CASSQEHVGPQPQHF. The CDR3 bases are TGCGCCAGCAGCCAAGAGCATGTGGGCCCTCAGCCCCAGCATTTT.

The chain carries TRBV7-2 and TRBJ1-2, with 9 bases that match TRBD1. This CDR3 has 14 amino acids. The V segment lost 1 base and the J segment 4 bases; nucleotides outside the gene matches: 1. Germline CDR1 is SGHTA and CDR2 is FQGNSA. CDR3 sequence (DNA): TGTGCCAGCAGCTTAGACAGGGGGCCCTATGGCTACACCTTC. It encodes CASSLDRGPYGYTF.

J is TRBJ2-1 and V is TRBV11-2; TRBD1 aligns across 9 bases. This CDR3 contains 15 residues. Germline V gene data show CDR1 as SGHAT and CDR2 as FQNNGV. V was clipped by 5 bases and J by 8 bases; unmatched bases: 10. CDR3 DNA: TGTGCCAGCAGCATGGACAGGGGTCTTACCGATGAGCAGTTCTTC. Amino acid sequence: CASSMDRGLTDEQFF.

The chain couples TRBV19 to TRBJ1-5, with 7 bases lining up with TRBD1. Germline lookup yields CDR1 LNHDA and CDR2 SQIVND (reference sequence). CDR3 length: 18 residues. The V and J ends lost 3 bases and 4 bases, in that order; junction bases with no gene match: 15. CDR3 DNA sequence: TGTGCCAGTAGTATGACCCTAGGAAGGACAGGTGGGAATCAGCCCCAGCATTTT. Translating gives CASSMTLGRTGGNQPQHF.

The chain has TRBV28 and TRBJ1-4, with 9 positions matching TRBD1. The CDR3 has 14 amino acids. V dropped 11 bases and J dropped 8; count of bases not matched to a gene: 12. Germline-derived CDR1 and CDR2 are MDHEN and SYDVKM. This CDR3 reads CASEGGTGREKLFF. The CDR3 nucleotides read TGTGCCTCTGAGGGGGGGACAGGGAGGGAAAAACTGTTTTTT. The full variable domain, rest sourced from reference TRBV28 and TRBJ1-4, is DVKVTQSSRYLVKRTGEKVFLECVQDMDHENMFWYRQDPGLGLRLIYFSYDVKMKEKGDIPEGYSVSREKKERFSLILESASTNQTSMYLCASEGGTGREKLFFGSGTQLSVL.

The rearrangement links TRBV6-5 to TRBJ1-1; a possible D gene is TRBD1 (6 bases). This CDR3 comprises 13 residues. Germline assignment: CDR1 MNHEY and CDR2 SVGAGI. Trimming took off 6 bases at V and 3 bases at J, with 11 bases between the two ends. The CDR3 region is CASSRGKDTEAFF. DNA for the CDR3: TGTGCCAGCAGCAGGGGAAAGGACACTGAAGCTTTCTTT.

The chain is built from TRBV6-5 and TRBJ1-5; the D gene is possibly TRBD1 (6 bases). This CDR3 has 13 residues. The germline gives CDR1 MNHEY, CDR2 SVGAGI. Trimming took 4 bases from V and 10 from J, leaving 14 bases between them. The CDR3 bases are TGTGCCAGCAGTTCGGACAGCTATCTTCCCCAGCATTTT. Protein: CASSSDSYLPQHF.